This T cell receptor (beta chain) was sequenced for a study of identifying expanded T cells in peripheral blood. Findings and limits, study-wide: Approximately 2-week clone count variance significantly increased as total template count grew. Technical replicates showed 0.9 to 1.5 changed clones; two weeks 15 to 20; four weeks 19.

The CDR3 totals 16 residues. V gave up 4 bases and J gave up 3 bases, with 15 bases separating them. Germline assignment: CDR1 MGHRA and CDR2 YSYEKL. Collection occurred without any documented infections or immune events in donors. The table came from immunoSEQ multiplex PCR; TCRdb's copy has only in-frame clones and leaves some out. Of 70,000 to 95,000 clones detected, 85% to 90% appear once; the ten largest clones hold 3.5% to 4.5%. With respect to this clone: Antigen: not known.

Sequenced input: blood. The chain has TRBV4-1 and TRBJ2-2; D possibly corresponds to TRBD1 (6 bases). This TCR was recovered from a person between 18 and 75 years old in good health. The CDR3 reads CASSLDRDIYTGELFF. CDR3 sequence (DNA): TGCGCCAGCAGCCTCGACCGGGACATATACACCGGGGAGCTGTTTTTT.